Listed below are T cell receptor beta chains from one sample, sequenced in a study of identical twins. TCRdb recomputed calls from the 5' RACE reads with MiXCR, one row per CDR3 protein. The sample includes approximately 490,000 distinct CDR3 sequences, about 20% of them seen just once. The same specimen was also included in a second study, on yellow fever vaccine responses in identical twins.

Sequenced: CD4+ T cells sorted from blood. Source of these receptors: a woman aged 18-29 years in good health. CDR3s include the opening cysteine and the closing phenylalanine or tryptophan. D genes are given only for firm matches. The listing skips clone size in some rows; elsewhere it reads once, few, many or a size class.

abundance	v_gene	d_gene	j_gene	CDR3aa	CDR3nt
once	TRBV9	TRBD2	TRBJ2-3	CASSPQRDNTDTQYF	TGTGCCAGCAGCCCCCAGCGGGATAACACAGATACGCAGTATTTT
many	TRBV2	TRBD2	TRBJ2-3	CASSRTSGSTDTQYF	TGTGCCAGCAGCCGTACTAGCGGAAGCACAGATACGCAGTATTTT
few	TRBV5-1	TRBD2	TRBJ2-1	CASSLGWTSGDNEQFF	TGCGCCAGCAGCCTGGGTTGGACTAGCGGAGACAATGAGCAGTTCTTC
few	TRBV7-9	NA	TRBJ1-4	CASSLAFGQSNEKLFF	TGTGCCAGCAGCTTAGCTTTTGGGCAGTCTAATGAAAAACTGTTTTTT
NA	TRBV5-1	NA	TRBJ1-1	CASSLGGGANTEAFF	TGCGCCAGCAGTTTGGGGGGGGGAGCGAACACTGAAGCTTTCTTT
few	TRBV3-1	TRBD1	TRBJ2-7	CASSPPTGSGTYEQYF	TGTGCCAGCAGCCCCCCGACAGGGAGTGGGACCTACGAGCAGTACTTC
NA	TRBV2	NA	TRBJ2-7	CASSDSPRLVGSYEQYF	TGTGCCAGCAGTGATAGTCCCCGACTAGTGGGTAGCTACGAGCAGTACTTC
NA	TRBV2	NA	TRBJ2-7	CASLPWGSSYEQYF	TGTGCCAGCCTCCCCTGGGGGAGCTCCTACGAGCAGTACTTC
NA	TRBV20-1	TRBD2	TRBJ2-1	CSARDPRGRMNEQFF	TGCAGTGCTAGAGATCCCCGCGGGAGGATGAATGAGCAGTTCTTC
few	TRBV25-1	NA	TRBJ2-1	CASSEGGGGNEQFF	TGTGCCAGCAGTGAGGGGGGGGGCGGGAATGAGCAGTTCTTC
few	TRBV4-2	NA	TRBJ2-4	CASSQEGVTKNIQYF	TGTGCCAGCAGCCAAGAAGGGGTTACCAAAAACATTCAGTACTTC
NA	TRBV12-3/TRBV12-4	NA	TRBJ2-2	CASSLARVGHGELFF	TGTGCCAGCAGTTTAGCGAGAGTGGGTCACGGGGAGCTGTTTTTT
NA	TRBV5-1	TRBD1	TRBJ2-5	CASSPSGTGGWETQYF	TGCGCCAGCAGCCCCTCCGGGACAGGGGGCTGGGAGACCCAGTACTTC
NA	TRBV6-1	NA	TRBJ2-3	CASSTRPMRADTQYF	TGTGCCAGCAGTACCAGACCTATGAGGGCAGATACGCAGTATTTT
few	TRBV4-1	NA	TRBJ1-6	CASSAQVISPLHF	TGCGCCAGCAGCGCGCAGGTGATATCACCCCTCCACTTT
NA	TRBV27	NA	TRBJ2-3	CASSLSVRSDTQYF	TGTGCCAGCAGTTTATCGGTTCGCTCAGATACGCAGTATTTT
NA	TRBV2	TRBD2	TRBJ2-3	CASLNTAGGSDTQYF	TGTGCCAGCCTCAATACAGCGGGAGGGTCAGATACGCAGTATTTT
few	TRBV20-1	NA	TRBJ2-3	CSASQDWSYYF	TGCAGTGCTAGCCAGGACTGGAGTTATTATTTT
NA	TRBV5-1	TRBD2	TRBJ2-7	CASSSSGIYEQYF	TGCGCCAGCAGCTCAAGCGGGATCTACGAGCAGTACTTC
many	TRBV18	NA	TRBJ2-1	CASSPPQRVHSYNEQFF	TGTGCCAGCTCACCGCCCCAGAGGGTCCACTCCTACAATGAGCAGTTCTTC
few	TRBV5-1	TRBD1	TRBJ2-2	CASSLLTGMNTGELFF	TGCGCCAGCAGCCTATTGACAGGGATGAACACCGGGGAGCTGTTTTTT
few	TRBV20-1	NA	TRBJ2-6	CSAITSSGANVLTF	TGCAGTGCGATTACTAGCTCTGGGGCCAACGTCCTGACTTTC
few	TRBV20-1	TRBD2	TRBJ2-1	CSALAGAELDEQFF	TGCAGTGCTTTAGCGGGAGCTGAGCTGGATGAGCAGTTCTTC
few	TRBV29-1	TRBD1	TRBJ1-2	CSVGGTGNTYGYTF	TGCAGCGTTGGCGGGACAGGCAACACCTATGGCTACACCTTC
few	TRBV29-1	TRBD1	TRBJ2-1	CSGRGQGLHEQFF	TGCAGCGGGCGGGGACAGGGTCTCCATGAGCAGTTCTTC
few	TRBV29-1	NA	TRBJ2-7	CSVRPGHEQYF	TGCAGCGTTCGACCCGGCCACGAGCAGTACTTC
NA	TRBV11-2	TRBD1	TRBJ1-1	CASSSGQGKYEAFF	TGTGCCAGCAGCTCAGGACAGGGCAAGTATGAAGCTTTCTTT
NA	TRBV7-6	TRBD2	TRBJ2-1	CASSLAAGGPYEQFF	TGTGCCAGCAGCTTAGCAGCGGGAGGGCCATATGAGCAGTTCTTC
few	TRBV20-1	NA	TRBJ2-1	CSALNYNEQFF	TGCAGTGCCCTGAATTACAATGAGCAGTTCTTC
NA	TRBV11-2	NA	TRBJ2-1	CASSLIDFSYEQFF	TGTGCCAGCAGCTTAATAGATTTTAGCTATGAGCAGTTCTTC
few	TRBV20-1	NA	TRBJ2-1	CSARPAVSSYNEQFF	TGCAGTGCTAGGCCAGCGGTTAGCTCCTACAATGAGCAGTTCTTC
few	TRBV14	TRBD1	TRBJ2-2	CASSRREGQGNTGELFF	TGTGCCAGCAGCCGAAGAGAGGGACAGGGGAACACCGGGGAGCTGTTTTTT
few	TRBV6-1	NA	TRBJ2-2	CANLPGFRTGELFF	TGTGCCAACCTCCCGGGCTTCAGGACCGGGGAGCTGTTTTTT
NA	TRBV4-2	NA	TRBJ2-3	CASSQDLGSPPDTQYF	TGTGCCAGCAGCCAAGATTTGGGGAGCCCCCCAGATACGCAGTATTTT
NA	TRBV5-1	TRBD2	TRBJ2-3	CASRGRSGESTDTQYF	TGCGCCAGCAGGGGCCGGAGCGGGGAGAGCACAGATACGCAGTATTTT
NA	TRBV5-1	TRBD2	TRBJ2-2	CASSLGGLAGVNTGELFF	TGCGCCAGCAGCTTGGGAGGGCTAGCGGGAGTAAACACCGGGGAGCTGTTTTTT
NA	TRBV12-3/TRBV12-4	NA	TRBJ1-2	CASSDDNNGYTF	TGTGCCAGCAGTGACGACAATAATGGCTACACCTTC
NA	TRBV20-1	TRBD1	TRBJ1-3	CSARGGTGNTIYF	TGCAGTGCCAGAGGGGGCACTGGAAACACCATATATTTT
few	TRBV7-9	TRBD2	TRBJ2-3	CASSKTSGGIDTQYF	TGTGCCAGCAGCAAAACTAGCGGGGGGATAGATACGCAGTATTTT
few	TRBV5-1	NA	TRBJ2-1	CASSLDGRAYNEQFF	TGCGCCAGCAGCTTGGACGGCAGGGCCTACAATGAGCAGTTCTTC
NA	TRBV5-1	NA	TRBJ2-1	CASSPTHPGYNEQFF	TGCGCCAGCAGCCCAACGCATCCAGGATACAATGAGCAGTTCTTC
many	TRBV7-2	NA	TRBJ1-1	CASSLGLTEAFF	TGTGCCAGCAGTTTGGGGCTGACTGAAGCTTTCTTT
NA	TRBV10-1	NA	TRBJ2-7	CASSEGGTTPYEQYF	TGCGCCAGCAGTGAGGGGGGAACCACCCCCTACGAGCAGTACTTC
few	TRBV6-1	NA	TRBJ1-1	CASSGRVRTEAFF	TGTGCCAGCAGTGGCAGGGTAAGGACTGAAGCTTTCTTT
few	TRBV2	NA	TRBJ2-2	CASSEGAGLGTGELFF	TGTGCCAGCAGTGAAGGTGCGGGGTTAGGCACCGGGGAGCTGTTTTTT
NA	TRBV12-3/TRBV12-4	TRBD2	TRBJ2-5	CASRRTSGRETQYF	TGTGCCAGCAGAAGGACTAGCGGGAGAGAGACCCAGTACTTC
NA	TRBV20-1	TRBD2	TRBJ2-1	CSASGRALNEQFF	TGCAGTGCTAGCGGGAGGGCCCTCAATGAGCAGTTCTTC
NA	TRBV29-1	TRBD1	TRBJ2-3	CSAPGQGATDTQYF	TGCAGCGCCCCGGGACAGGGGGCAACAGATACGCAGTATTTT
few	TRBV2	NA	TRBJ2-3	CASRRPGATDTQYF	TGTGCCAGCCGCCGGCCAGGCGCCACAGATACGCAGTATTTT
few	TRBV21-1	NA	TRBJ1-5	CASSAMQGLSDQPQHF	TGTGCCAGCAGCGCCATGCAGGGTCTCAGCGATCAGCCCCAGCATTTT
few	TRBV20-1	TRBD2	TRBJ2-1	CSATGLAGVNEQFF	TGCAGTGCTACCGGACTAGCGGGAGTTAATGAGCAGTTCTTC
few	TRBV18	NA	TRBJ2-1	CASSPRGFDGNNEQFF	TGTGCCAGCTCACCACGGGGGTTTGACGGGAACAATGAGCAGTTCTTC
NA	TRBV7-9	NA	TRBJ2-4	CASKKARAKNIQYF	TGTGCCAGCAAAAAGGCTAGGGCCAAAAACATTCAGTACTTC
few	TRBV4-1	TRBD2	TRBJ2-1	CASSQEAPTSGYYNEQFF	TGCGCCAGCAGCCAAGAAGCCCCCACTAGCGGATACTACAATGAGCAGTTCTTC
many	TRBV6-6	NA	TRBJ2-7	CAIGASSYEQYF	TGTGCCATTGGCGCCAGCTCCTACGAGCAGTACTTC